Shown below are 6 T cell receptor beta chains from a single sample sequenced in a study of blood T cells in healthy people across ages. A second 7 to 11 cycle PCR used barcoded and J-beta primers. TCRdb re-derived calls from the 5' RACE reads in MiXCR, one entry per CDR3 protein. The table lists about 1 million distinct CDR3 sequences, 40% to 45% of them singletons, with about 19% in the top ten. Sequencing was done on a sample of blood. All receptors come from a woman aged 60-75 years in good health.

There are a few counts of this clonotype. The chain uses TRBV10-3 and TRBJ2-5, with D possibly TRBD1 on 5 matching bases. The CDR3 has 14 amino acids. V lost 10 bases and J lost 11, with 26 bases in between. Germline CDR1 ENHRY, CDR2 SYGVKD. The CDR3: CATSADTTYNEQYF. The DNA for the CDR3 is TGTGCCACCTCCGCGGACACCACCTACAATGAGCAGTACTTC.

This clonotype was seen only a few times. The chain uses TRBV5-1 and TRBJ2-2; D call uncertain. Trimming took off 2 bases at V and 1 base at J, with 12 bases between the two ends. CDR1 is SGHRS, CDR2 YFSETQ, per germline. The CDR3 runs 16 residues. This CDR3 is CASSLSPAGNTGELFF. For the CDR3, the DNA is TGCGCCAGCAGCTTATCCCCGGCTGGGAACACCGGGGAGCTGTTTTTT.

The chain couples TRBV11-1 to TRBJ2-7; either TRBD1 or TRBD2 may fit D (6 bases each). From germline, CDR1 is SGHAT and CDR2 FQDESV (reference sequence). This CDR3 contains 17 residues. V was pared by 5 bases and J by 0 bases, with 20 bases between. CDR3 protein: CASSPYPAEGGSYEQYF. Here the CDR3 DNA reads TGTGCCAGCAGCCCATATCCCGCGGAGGGGGGCTCCTACGAGCAGTACTTC.

This clonotype was detected a few times. The V call is TRBV12-3 or TRBV12-4, the J call TRBJ2-3, with a tentative D call TRBD1 (6 bases). Trimming stripped 3 bases from V and 4 bases from J, with 11 bases between. The length of the CDR3 is 14 residues. CDR3 sequence (DNA): TGTGCCAGCAGTTTTTCCAGGGGATCAGATACGCAGTATTTT. This translates into CASSFSRGSDTQYF.

This rearrangement joins TRBV27 to TRBJ2-1; D call uncertain. V was pared by 3 bases and J by 6 bases, with 12 bases between. CDR1 is MNHEY and CDR2 is SMNVEV in the germline V gene (reference sequence). This CDR3 spans 14 amino acids. The CDR3 region is CASSFPASGNEQFF. The CDR3 bases are TGTGCCAGCAGTTTTCCTGCTAGTGGCAATGAGCAGTTCTTC.

This clonotype was recorded once. The chain carries TRBV30 and TRBJ2-3; D unresolved. Germline-derived CDR1 and CDR2 are GTSNPN and SVGIG (reference sequence). Trimming took 2 bases from V and 0 from J, leaving 9 bases between them. The CDR3 length is 14 residues. The CDR3 DNA sequence: TGTGCCTGGAGTTCAACGTCTAGCACAGATACGCAGTATTTT. It codes for CAWSSTSSTDTQYF.